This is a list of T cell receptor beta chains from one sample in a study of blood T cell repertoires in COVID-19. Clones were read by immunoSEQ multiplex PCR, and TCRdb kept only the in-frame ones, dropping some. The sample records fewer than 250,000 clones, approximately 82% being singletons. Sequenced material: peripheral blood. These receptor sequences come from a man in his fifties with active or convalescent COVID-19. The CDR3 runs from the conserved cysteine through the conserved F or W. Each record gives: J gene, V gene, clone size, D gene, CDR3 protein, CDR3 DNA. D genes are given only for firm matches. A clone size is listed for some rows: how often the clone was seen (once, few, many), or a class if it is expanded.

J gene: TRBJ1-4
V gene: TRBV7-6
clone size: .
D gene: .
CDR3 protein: CASSLKTSSNEKLFF
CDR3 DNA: TGTGCCAGCAGCTTAAAGACAAGTTCTAATGAAAAACTGTTTTTT

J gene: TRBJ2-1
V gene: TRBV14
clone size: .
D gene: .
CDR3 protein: CASSQLGLSYNEQFF
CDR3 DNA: TGTGCCAGCAGCCAACTGGGGCTTAGCTACAATGAGCAGTTCTTC

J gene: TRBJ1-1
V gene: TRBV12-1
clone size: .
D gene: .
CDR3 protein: CASSFAGANGFEDTEAFF
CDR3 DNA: TGTGCCAGCAGCTTTGCGGGGGCAAACGGCTTTGAGGACACTGAAGCTTTCTTT

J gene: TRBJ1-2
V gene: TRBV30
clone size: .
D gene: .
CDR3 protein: CAWGTSSYGYTF
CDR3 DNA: TGTGCCTGGGGGACTTCTTCCTATGGCTACACCTTC

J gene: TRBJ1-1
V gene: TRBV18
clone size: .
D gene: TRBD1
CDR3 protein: CASSPPGQLNTEAFF
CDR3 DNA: TGTGCCAGCTCACCACCGGGACAGTTGAACACTGAAGCTTTCTTT

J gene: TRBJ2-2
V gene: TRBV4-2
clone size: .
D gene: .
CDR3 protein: CASSDGRGGTGELFF
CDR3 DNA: TGTGCCAGCAGCGACGGACGGGGTGGGACCGGGGAGCTGTTTTTT

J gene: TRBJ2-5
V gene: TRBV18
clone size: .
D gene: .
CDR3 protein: CASSPWGTNPTRETQYF
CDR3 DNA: TGTGCCAGCTCACCATGGGGGACAAACCCTACCAGGGAGACCCAGTACTTC

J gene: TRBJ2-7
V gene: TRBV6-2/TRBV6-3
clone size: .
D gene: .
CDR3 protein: CASSPPTITYEQYF
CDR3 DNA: TGTGCCAGCAGTCCCCCGACAATAACCTACGAGCAGTACTTC

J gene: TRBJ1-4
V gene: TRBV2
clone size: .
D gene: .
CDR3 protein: CASRQGRRNEKLFF
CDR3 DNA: TGTGCCAGCAGACAGGGACGGAGAAATGAAAAACTGTTTTTT

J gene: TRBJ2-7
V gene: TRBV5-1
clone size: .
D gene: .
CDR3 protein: CASRSGPRSDEQYF
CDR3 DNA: TGCGCCAGCAGGTCGGGTCCCCGCTCCGACGAGCAGTACTTC

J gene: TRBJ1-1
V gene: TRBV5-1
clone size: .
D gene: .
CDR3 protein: CASSWGLPGDTEAFF
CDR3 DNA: TGCGCCAGCAGCTGGGGGCTCCCCGGGGACACTGAAGCTTTCTTT

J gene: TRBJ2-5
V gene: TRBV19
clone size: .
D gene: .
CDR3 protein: CASSPGLDETQYF
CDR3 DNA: TGTGCCAGTAGTCCAGGGTTGGATGAGACCCAGTACTTC

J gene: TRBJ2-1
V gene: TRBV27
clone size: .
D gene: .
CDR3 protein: CASSLEGRRNEQFF
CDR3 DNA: TGTGCCAGCAGTTTAGAAGGGAGGAGGAATGAGCAGTTCTTC

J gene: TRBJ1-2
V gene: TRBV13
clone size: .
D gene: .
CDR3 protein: CASSLKGSYGYTF
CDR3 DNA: TGTGCCAGCAGCTTAAAGGGGTCCTATGGCTACACCTTC

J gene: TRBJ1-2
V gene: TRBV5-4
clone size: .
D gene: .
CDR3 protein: CASSPKDKKGYTF
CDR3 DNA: TGTGCCAGCAGCCCCAAGGACAAAAAGGGCTACACCTTC

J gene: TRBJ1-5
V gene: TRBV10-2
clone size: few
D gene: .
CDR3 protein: CASGRASQPQHF
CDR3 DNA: TGCGCCAGCGGGAGGGCTTCTCAGCCCCAGCATTTT

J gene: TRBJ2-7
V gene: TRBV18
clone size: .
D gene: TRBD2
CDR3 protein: CASSPRGGSSYEQYF
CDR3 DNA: TGTGCCAGCTCTCCAAGGGGAGGGTCGAGCTACGAGCAGTACTTC

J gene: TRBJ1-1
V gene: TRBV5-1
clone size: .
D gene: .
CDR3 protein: CASSLTPGRIDTEAFF
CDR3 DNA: TGCGCCAGCAGCTTGACCCCAGGGAGGATAGACACTGAAGCTTTCTTT

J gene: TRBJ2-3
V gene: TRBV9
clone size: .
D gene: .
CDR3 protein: CASSVAVTETRDTQYF
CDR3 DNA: TGTGCCAGCAGCGTAGCGGTGACAGAAACAAGAGATACGCAGTATTTT

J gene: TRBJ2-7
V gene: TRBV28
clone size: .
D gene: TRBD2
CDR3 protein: CASSLSVLAGFEQYF
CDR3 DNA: TGTGCCAGCAGTTTATCAGTACTAGCGGGTTTTGAGCAGTACTTC

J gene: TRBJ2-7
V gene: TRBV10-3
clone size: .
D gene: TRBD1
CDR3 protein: CAITPGQGTYEQYF
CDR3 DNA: TGTGCCATCACCCCGGGACAGGGGACCTACGAGCAGTACTTC

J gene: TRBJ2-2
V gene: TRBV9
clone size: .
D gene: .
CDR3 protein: CASSVISATTGELFF
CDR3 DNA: TGTGCCAGCAGCGTAATTAGCGCCACCACCGGGGAGCTGTTTTTT

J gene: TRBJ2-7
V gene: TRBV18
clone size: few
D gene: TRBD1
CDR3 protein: CASSLGQGAYEQYF
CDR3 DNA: TGTGCCAGCTCACTAGGACAGGGGGCCTACGAGCAGTACTTC

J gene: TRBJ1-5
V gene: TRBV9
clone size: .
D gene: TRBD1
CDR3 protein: CASSPGQGFQPQHF
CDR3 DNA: TGTGCCAGCAGCCCGGGACAGGGGTTTCAGCCCCAGCATTTT

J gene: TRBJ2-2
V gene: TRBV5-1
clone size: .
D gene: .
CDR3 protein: CASSARVTGELFF
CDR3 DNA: TGCGCCAGCAGCGCCAGGGTTACCGGGGAGCTGTTTTTT

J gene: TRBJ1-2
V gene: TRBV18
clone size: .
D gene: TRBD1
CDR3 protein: CASSGQGANYGYTF
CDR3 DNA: TGTGCCAGCTCAGGACAGGGGGCGAACTATGGCTACACCTTC

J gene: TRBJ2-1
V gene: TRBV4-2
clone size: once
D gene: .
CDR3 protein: CASSQVGLAGKSEQFF
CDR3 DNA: TGTGCCAGCAGCCAGGTAGGGCTAGCTGGAAAGAGTGAGCAGTTCTTC

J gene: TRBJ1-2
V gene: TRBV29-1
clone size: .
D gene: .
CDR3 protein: CSVLEGFHGYTF
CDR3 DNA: TGCAGCGTTTTGGAGGGGTTCCATGGCTACACCTTC

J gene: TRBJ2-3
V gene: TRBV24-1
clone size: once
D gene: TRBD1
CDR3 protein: CATSETQPRDRAPNTQYF
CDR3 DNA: TGTGCCACCAGTGAGACTCAACCCCGGGACAGGGCTCCCAATACGCAGTATTTT

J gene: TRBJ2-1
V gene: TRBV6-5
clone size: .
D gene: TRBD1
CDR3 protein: CASRLRDRGFYEQFF
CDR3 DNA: TGTGCCAGCAGACTCCGGGACAGGGGGTTTTATGAGCAGTTCTTC

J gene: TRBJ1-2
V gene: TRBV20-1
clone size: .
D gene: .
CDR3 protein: CSASENYGYTF
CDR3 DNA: TGCAGTGCTAGCGAGAACTATGGCTACACCTTC

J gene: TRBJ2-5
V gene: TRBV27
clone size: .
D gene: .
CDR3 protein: CASSLGLRETQYF
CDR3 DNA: TGTGCCAGCAGTTTAGGGCTAAGAGAGACCCAGTACTTC

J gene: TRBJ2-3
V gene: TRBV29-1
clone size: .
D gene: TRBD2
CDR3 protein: CSVVPPTSGSLRAPDTQYF
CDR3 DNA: TGCAGCGTTGTCCCACCTACTAGCGGGAGTTTAAGGGCCCCAGATACGCAGTATTTT

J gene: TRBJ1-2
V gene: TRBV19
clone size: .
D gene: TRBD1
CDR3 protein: CASSTRTGGVSGYTF
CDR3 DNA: TGTGCCAGTAGTACCAGGACAGGGGGCGTCTCTGGCTACACCTTC

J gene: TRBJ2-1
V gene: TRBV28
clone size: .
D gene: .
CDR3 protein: CASGDPLYNEQFF
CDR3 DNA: TGTGCCAGCGGAGACCCCTTATACAATGAGCAGTTCTTC

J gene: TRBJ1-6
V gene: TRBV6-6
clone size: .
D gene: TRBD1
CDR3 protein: CASSYRLGQGNSPLHF
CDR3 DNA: TGTGCCAGCAGTTACCGATTGGGACAGGGCAATTCACCCCTCCACTTT

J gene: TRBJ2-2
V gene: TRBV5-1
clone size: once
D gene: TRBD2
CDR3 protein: CASSLGTSVNTGELFF
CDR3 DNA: TGCGCCAGCAGCTTGGGGACTAGCGTTAACACCGGGGAGCTGTTTTTT

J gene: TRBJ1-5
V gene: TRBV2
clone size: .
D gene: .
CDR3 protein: CASSEGGRRTYQPQHF
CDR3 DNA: TGTGCCAGCAGTGAAGGAGGCAGAAGAACGTATCAGCCCCAGCATTTT

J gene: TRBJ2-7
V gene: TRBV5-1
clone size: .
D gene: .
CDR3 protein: CASSLSQGYEQYF
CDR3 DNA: TGCGCCAGCAGCTTGAGCCAGGGATACGAGCAGTACTTC

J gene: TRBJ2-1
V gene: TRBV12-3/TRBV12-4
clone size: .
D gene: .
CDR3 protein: CASSAYNEQFF
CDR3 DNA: TGTGCCAGCAGCGCCTACAATGAGCAGTTCTTC

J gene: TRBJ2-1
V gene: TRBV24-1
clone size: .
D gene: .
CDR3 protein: CATSDVGEKGNEQFF
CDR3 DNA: TGTGCCACCAGTGATGTGGGAGAGAAGGGCAATGAGCAGTTCTTC

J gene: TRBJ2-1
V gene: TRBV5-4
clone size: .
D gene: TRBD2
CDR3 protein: CASRTSGTNNEQFF
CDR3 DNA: TGTGCCAGCCGGACTAGCGGTACCAACAATGAGCAGTTCTTC

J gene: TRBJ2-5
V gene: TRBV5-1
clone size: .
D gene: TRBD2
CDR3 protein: CASSLGLAGGTQETQYF
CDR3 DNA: TGCGCCAGCAGCTTGGGCCTAGCGGGGGGCACACAAGAGACCCAGTACTTC

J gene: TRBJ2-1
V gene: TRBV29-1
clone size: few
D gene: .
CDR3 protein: CSSFKQGSNEQFF
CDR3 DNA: TGCAGCTCATTCAAACAGGGCAGCAATGAGCAGTTCTTC